Listed below are T cell receptor beta chains from one sample, sequenced in a study of T cell responses to AZD1222 COVID-19 vaccine. Method: immunoSEQ multiplex PCR; TCRdb's copy keeps in-frame clones and lacks some. The sample lists about 97,000 clones, approximately 90% occurring once. The specimen comprised peripheral blood, sampled on day 0 of AZD1222 vaccination. The origin of the receptors is an adult in good health. Both conserved end residues are part of each CDR3. The D gene is left open where the match is weak. Only some rows state a clone size, as once, few, many or a class for expanded clones.

-,-,TRBV18,TRBJ2-1,CASSRTGSTNEQFF,TGTGCCAGCTCACGCACAGGGTCCACAAATGAGCAGTTCTTC
once,-,TRBV6-5,TRBJ1-2,CASSPRGRNNYGYTF,TGTGCCAGCAGTCCCCGAGGACGGAATAACTATGGCTACACCTTC
-,TRBD1,TRBV11-2,TRBJ2-3,CASSPEQGPPFDTQYF,TGTGCCAGCAGCCCCGAACAGGGGCCCCCTTTCGATACGCAGTATTTT
-,-,TRBV5-1,TRBJ1-3,CASSSNPGNTIYF,TGCGCCAGCAGCAGCAACCCTGGAAACACCATATATTTT
-,-,TRBV9,TRBJ2-7,CASSPSAGANSYEQYF,TGTGCCAGCAGCCCTTCCGCGGGGGCAAACTCCTACGAGCAGTACTTC
-,-,TRBV6-5,TRBJ2-6,CASSNSGANVLTF,TGTGCCAGCAGCAACTCTGGGGCCAACGTCCTGACTTTC
-,-,TRBV5-4,TRBJ1-2,CASSLSDNYGYTF,TGTGCCAGCAGCTTGTCAGATAACTATGGCTACACCTTC
-,TRBD2,TRBV10-3,TRBJ2-7,CAISEAGGRLSEQYF,TGTGCCATCAGTGAGGCGGGGGGCCGTCTCAGTGAGCAGTACTTC
-,-,TRBV29-1,TRBJ2-2,CSVDGGRVTGELFF,TGCAGCGTTGACGGGGGGCGCGTCACCGGGGAGCTGTTTTTT
-,-,TRBV3-1/TRBV3-2,TRBJ1-4,CASSQDLGQSNEKLFF,TGTGCCAGCAGCCAAGATTTAGGGCAGTCTAATGAAAAACTGTTTTTT
-,TRBD2,TRBV7-2,TRBJ2-7,CASSIRTSGGSYEQYF,TGTGCCAGCAGCATAAGGACTAGCGGGGGCTCCTACGAGCAGTACTTC
-,-,TRBV19,TRBJ1-1,CASRGRNTEAFF,TGTGCCAGTAGGGGCAGGAACACTGAAGCTTTCTTT
-,-,TRBV29-1,TRBJ1-2,CSVGRTVGDGYTF,TGCAGCGTTGGACGGACGGTCGGGGATGGCTACACCTTC
-,-,TRBV11-3,TRBJ1-1,CASSQRGDMNTEAFF,TGTGCCAGCAGCCAGAGGGGGGACATGAACACTGAAGCTTTCTTT
-,-,TRBV5-1,TRBJ2-3,CASSLDGGRTDTQYF,TGCGCCAGCAGCTTGGATGGGGGCCGCACAGATACGCAGTATTTT